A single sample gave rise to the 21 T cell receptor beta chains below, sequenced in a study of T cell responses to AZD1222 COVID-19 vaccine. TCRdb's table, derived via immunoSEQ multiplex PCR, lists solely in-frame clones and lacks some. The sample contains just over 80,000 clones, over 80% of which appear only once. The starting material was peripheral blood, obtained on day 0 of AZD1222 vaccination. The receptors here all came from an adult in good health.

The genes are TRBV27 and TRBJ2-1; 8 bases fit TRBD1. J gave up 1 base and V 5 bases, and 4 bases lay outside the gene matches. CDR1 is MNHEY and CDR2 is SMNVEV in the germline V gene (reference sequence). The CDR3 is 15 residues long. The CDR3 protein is CASSLGQGSYNEQFF. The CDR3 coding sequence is TGTGCCAGCAGTCTCGGACAGGGATCCTACAATGAGCAGTTCTTC.

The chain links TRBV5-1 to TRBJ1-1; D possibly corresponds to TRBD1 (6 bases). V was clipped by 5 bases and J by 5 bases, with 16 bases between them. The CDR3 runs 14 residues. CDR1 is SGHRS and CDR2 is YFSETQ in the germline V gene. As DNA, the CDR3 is TGCGCCAGCAGTCAAGGGGGAGCCGGGACTGAAGCTTTCTTT. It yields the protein CASSQGGAGTEAFF.

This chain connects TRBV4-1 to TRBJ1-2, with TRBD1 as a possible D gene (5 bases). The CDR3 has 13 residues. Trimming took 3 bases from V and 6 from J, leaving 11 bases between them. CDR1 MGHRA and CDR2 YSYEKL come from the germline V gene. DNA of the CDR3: TGCGCCAGCAGCCAGCCGCAGGGAGATGGCTACACCTTC. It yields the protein CASSQPQGDGYTF.

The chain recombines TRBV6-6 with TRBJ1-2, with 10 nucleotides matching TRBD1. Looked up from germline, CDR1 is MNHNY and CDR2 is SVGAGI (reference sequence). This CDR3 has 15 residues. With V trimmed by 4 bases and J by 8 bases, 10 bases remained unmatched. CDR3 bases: TGTGCCAGCAGTTCTAGAAGACAGGGGGCGGAAGGCTACACCTTC. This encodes CASSSRRQGAEGYTF.

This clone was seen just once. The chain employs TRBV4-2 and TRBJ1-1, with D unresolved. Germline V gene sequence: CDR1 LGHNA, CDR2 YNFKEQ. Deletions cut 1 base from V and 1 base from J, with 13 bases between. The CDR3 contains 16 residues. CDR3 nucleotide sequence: TGTGCCAGCAGCCAAGGTTTCGGTGTCGGGAACACTGAAGCTTTCTTT. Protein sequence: CASSQGFGVGNTEAFF.

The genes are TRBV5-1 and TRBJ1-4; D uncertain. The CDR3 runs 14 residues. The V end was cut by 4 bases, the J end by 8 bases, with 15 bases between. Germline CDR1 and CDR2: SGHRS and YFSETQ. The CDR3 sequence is CASSRTGKNEKLFF. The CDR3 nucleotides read TGCGCCAGCAGCAGGACGGGGAAAAACGAAAAACTGTTTTTT.

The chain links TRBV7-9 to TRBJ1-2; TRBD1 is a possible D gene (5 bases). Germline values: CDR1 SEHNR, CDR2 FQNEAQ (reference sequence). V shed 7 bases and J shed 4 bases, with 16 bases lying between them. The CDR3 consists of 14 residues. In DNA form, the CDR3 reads TGTGCCAGCACCCCAGGGTGGGACTTCTATGGCTACACCTTC. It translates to CASTPGWDFYGYTF.

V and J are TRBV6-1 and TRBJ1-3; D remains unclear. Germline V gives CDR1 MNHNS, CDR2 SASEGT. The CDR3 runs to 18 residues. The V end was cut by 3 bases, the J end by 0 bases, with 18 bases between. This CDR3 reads CASSDPQRRTISGNTIYF. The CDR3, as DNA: TGTGCCAGCAGTGACCCCCAACGCCGGACGATCTCTGGAAACACCATATATTTT.

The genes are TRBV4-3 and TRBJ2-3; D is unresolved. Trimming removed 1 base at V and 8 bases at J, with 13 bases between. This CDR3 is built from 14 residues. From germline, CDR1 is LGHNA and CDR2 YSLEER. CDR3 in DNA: TGCGCCAGCAGCCAAGGAACTTCTTCGGGTACGCAGTATTTT. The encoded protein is CASSQGTSSGTQYF.

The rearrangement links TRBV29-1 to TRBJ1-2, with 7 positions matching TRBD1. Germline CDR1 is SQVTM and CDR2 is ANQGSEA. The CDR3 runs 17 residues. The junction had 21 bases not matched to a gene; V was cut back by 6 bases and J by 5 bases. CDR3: CSVGSRQGTRVRYGYTF. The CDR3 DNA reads TGCAGCGTCGGATCCAGACAGGGAACGAGGGTACGGTATGGCTACACCTTC.

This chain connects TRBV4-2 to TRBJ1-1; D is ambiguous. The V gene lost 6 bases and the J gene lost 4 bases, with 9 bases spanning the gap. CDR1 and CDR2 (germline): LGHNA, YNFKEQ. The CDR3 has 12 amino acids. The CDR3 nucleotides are TGTGCCAGCAGGCGGGAAGGCACTGAAGCTTTCTTT. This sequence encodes CASRREGTEAFF.

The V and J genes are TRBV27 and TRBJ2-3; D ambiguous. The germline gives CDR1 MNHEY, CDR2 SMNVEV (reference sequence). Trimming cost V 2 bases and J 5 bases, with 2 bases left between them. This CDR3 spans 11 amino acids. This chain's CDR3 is CASSLRDTQYF. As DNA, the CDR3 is TGTGCCAGCAGTTTAAGAGATACGCAGTATTTT.

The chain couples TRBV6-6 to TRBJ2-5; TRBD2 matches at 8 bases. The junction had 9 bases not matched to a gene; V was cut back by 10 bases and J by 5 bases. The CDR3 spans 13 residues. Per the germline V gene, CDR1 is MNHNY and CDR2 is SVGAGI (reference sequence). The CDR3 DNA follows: TGTGCCACAGGAAGGACTAGCAGGGAGACCCAGTACTTC. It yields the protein CATGRTSRETQYF.

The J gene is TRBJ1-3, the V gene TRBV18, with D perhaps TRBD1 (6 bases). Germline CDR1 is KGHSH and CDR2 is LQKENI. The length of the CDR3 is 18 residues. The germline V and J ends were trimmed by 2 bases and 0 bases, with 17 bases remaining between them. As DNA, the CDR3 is TGTGCCAGCTCACCAATGGGGGCAGGGAGAGGCTCTGGAAACACCATATATTTT. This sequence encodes CASSPMGAGRGSGNTIYF.

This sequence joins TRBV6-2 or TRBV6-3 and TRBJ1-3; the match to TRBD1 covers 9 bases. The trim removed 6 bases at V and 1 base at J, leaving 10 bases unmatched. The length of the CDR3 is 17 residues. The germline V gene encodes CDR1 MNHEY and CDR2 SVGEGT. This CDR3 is CASSSYRDRDSGNTIYF. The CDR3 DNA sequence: TGTGCCAGCAGCTCGTACCGGGACAGGGATTCTGGAAACACCATATATTTT.

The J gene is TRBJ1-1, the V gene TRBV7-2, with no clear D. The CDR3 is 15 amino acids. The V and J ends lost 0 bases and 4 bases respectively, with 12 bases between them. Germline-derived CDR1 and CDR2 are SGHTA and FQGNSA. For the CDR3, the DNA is TGTGCCAGCAGCTTAGCGCTCAATACGGGCACTGAAGCTTTCTTT. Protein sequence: CASSLALNTGTEAFF.

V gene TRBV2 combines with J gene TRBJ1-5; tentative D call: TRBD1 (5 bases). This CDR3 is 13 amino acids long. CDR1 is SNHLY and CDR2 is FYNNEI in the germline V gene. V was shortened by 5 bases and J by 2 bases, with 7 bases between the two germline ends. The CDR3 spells CASSWDGNQPQHF. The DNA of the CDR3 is TGTGCCAGCAGTTGGGACGGCAATCAGCCCCAGCATTTT. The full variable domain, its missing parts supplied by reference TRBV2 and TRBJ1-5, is EPEVTQTPSHQVTQMGQEVILRCVPISNHLYFYWYRQILGQKVEFLVSFYNNEISEKSEIFDDQFSVERPDGSNFTLKIRSTKLEDSAMYFCASSWDGNQPQHFGDGTRLSIL.

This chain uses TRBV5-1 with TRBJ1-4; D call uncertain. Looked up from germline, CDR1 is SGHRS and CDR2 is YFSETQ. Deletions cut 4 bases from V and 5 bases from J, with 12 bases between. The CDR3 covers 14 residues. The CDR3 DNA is TGCGCCAGCAGCGGCGGACGGTCAAATGAAAAACTGTTTTTT. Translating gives CASSGGRSNEKLFF.

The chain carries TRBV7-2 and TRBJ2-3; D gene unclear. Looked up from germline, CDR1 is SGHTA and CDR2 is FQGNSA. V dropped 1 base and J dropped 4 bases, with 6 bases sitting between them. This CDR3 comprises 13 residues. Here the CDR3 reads CASSLEPSDTQYF. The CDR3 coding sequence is TGTGCCAGCAGCTTAGAACCATCAGATACGCAGTATTTT.

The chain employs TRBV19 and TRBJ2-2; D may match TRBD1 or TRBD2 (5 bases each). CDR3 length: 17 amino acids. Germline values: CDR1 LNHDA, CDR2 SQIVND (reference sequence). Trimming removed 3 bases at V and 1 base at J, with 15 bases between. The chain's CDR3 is CASSMSWGTQNTGELFF. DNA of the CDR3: TGTGCCAGTAGTATGTCTTGGGGGACCCAGAACACCGGGGAGCTGTTTTTT.

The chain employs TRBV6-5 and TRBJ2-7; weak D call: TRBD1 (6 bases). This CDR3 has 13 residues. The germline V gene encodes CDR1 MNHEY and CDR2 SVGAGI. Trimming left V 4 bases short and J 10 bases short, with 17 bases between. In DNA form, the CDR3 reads TGTGCCAGCAGTTCCCGGACAGCCTGGGGTCAGTACTTC. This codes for CASSSRTAWGQYF.